This TCR beta chain derives from a study of a mutant IDH1 vaccine in newly diagnosed glioma (dated by TCRdb to the early 2020s). As for the study more broadly: In the chemotherapy-containing groups, vaccination started alongside temozolomide cycles, whereas in patients who had radiotherapy alone it started 4-6 weeks after radiotherapy. Before enrollment, patients had received standard therapy of radiotherapy alone, temozolomide alone, or radiochemotherapy with temozolomide; most received the combination. Peripheral blood samples were drawn at six visits, namely V03 (baseline), V05, V07, V10, V12 and V13. Visit V12 was the week-35 safety follow-up and visit V13 was the week-47 end of study. Of the approximately 35 treated patients, about 62% were male and roughly 38% were female, and a mean age of 40.4 years was recorded. For exploratory analyses, longitudinal TCRB deep sequencing was carried out in about 25 treated patients wherever samples were available.

The study at large found these results: Pseudoprogression seemed to be unrelated to changes in the top peripheral T cell clonotypes found by TCRB sequencing. Vaccine-induced immune responses across multiple MHC alleles were detected in 90% to 95% of patients. The authors stated that sample limitations prevented analyses of patient blood samples from being reproduced. PBMC samples for TCRB deep sequencing were selected based on availability.

Comment on this clone: The specificity of this receptor is unknown. Base qualities are not provided; no much larger clone lies one nucleotide away.

Sample time point, as interpreted from the label and publication: week 35, safety follow-up. A 20-mer mutant IDH1 peptide at 300 micrograms in Montanide made up each vaccine dose, which was injected subcutaneously together with topical imiquimod. Patients received eight vaccinations in weeks 1, 3, 5, 7, 11, 15, 19 and 23, corresponding to visits V03 through V10. The donors had newly diagnosed IDH1-mutant astrocytomas of WHO grade 3 or 4 that showed loss of nuclear ATRX. The samples were drawn from NOA16, a multicentre, single-arm, open-label phase I trial in Germany that tested a mutant IDH1 peptide vaccine in humans for the first time. The DNeasy Blood and Tissue Kit was used to extract genomic DNA from EDTA blood for TCRB sequencing. Trimming removed 3 bases from V and 5 bases from J; the gene matches leave 3 bases unexplained. The CDR3 spans 15 residues, from the cysteine through the phenylalanine. Only CDR3 DNA is held: 45 bases, read in frame from base 1. In the germline V gene, CDR1 corresponds to SGHAT and CDR2 to FQNNGV.

Libraries were prepared through the immunoSEQ multiplex PCR assay. Rearranged TCR beta chain sequences were amplified using the hsTCRB Kit according to the manufacturer's protocol. An Illumina MiSeq was used to sequence the TCRB libraries. The paper's data handling went like this. The kit vendor's proprietary platform handled demultiplexing, trimming and gene mapping. TCRdb holds this immuneACCESS table with in-frame rearrangements only. Some clones are missing; in checked studies, unresolved V genes explain under half, and the rest has no known cause. V, J and clone size were drawn from that table, and D and trimming were deduced from the DNA. The sample contains 35,000 to 45,000 clones, approximately 83% of them found a single time. The ten largest clones take up just over 5% of the sample.

The chain is made from TRBV11-2 and TRBJ2-2; the junction holds 10 bases that match TRBD1. Sample: PBMCs, taken from a glioma patient whose treatment included an IDH1 peptide vaccine. The sequence came from a woman aged 50 to 65 with glioma. In nucleotides, the sequence is TGTGCCAGCAGCTTCGGGACAGGGGTGACCGGGGAGCTGTTTTTT. Its translation is CASSFGTGVTGELFF.